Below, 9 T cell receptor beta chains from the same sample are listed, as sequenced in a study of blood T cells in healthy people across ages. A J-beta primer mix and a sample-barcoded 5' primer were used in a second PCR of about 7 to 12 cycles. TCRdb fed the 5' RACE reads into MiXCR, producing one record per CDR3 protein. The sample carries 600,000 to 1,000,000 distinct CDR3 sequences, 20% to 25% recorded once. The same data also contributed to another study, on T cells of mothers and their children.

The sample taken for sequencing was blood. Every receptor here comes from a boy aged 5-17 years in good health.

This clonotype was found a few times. The CDR3: CASSLGQGRGTQYF. CDR3 DNA: TGTGCCAGCAGCCTCGGACAGGGCCGGGGGACCCAGTACTTC. The V and J genes are TRBV27 and TRBJ2-5, with TRBD1 identical over 8 bases. The length of the CDR3 is 14 residues. Germline trimming cut 6 bases from V and 7 bases from J; bases unmatched to any gene: 10. The germline V gene encodes CDR1 MNHEY and CDR2 SMNVEV (reference sequence).

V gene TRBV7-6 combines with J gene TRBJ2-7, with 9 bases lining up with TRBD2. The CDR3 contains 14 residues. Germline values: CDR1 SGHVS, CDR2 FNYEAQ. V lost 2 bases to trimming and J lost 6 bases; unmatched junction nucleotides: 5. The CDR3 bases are TGTGCCAGCAGCTTAAATGCGGGAGGGGGCGAGCAGTACTTC. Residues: CASSLNAGGGEQYF.

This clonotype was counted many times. The CDR3 sequence is CASSTADRGPGETQYF. The CDR3 DNA follows: TGTGCCAGCAGCACCGCGGACCGGGGCCCGGGGGAGACCCAGTACTTC. The V gene is TRBV12-3 or TRBV12-4, the J gene TRBJ2-5; possibly TRBD1 or TRBD2 for D (5 bases each). The CDR3 runs to 16 residues. Trimming cost V 6 bases and J 5 bases, with 22 bases left between them.

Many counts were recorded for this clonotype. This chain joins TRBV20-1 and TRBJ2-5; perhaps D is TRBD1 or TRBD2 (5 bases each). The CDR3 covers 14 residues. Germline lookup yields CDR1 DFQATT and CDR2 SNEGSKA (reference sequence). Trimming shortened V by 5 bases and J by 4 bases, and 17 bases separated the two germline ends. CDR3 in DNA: TGCAGTGCTCGGGACGAGCTGTCCCCAGAGACCCAGTACTTC. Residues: CSARDELSPETQYF.

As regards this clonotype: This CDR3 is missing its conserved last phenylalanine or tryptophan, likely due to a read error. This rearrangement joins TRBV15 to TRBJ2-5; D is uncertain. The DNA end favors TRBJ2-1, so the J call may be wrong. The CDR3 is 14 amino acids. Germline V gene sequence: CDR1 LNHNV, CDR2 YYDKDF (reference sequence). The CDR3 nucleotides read TGTGCCACCAGCAGAGATTCGGTAACTGGTGAGCAGTTCTCC. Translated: CATSRDSVTGEQFS.

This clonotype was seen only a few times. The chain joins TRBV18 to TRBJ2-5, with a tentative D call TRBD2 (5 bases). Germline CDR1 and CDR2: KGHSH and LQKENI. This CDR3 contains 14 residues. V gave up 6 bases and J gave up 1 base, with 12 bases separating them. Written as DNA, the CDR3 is TGTGCCAGCTCTAGAGGGCCTAGCCAAGAGACCCAGTACTTC. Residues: CASSRGPSQETQYF.

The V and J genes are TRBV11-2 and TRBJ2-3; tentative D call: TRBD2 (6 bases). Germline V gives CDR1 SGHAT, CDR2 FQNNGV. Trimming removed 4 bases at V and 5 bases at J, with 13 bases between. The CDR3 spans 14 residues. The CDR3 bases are TGTGCCAGCAGCTCCCGACCGGGGGTAGATACGCAGTATTTT. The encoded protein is CASSSRPGVDTQYF.

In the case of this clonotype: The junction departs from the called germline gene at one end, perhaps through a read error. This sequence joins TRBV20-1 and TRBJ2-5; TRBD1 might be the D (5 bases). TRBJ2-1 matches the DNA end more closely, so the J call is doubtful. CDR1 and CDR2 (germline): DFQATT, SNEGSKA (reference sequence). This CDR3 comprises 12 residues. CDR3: CSAGPVGNVQFF. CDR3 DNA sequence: TGCAGTGCGGGGCCGGTAGGTAATGTGCAGTTCTTC.

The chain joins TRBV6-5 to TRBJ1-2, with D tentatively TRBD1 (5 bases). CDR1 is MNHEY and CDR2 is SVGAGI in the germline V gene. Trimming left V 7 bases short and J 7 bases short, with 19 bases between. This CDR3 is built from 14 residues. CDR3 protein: CASMGDGGAGGYTF. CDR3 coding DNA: TGTGCCAGCATGGGGGACGGAGGGGCGGGTGGCTACACCTTC.